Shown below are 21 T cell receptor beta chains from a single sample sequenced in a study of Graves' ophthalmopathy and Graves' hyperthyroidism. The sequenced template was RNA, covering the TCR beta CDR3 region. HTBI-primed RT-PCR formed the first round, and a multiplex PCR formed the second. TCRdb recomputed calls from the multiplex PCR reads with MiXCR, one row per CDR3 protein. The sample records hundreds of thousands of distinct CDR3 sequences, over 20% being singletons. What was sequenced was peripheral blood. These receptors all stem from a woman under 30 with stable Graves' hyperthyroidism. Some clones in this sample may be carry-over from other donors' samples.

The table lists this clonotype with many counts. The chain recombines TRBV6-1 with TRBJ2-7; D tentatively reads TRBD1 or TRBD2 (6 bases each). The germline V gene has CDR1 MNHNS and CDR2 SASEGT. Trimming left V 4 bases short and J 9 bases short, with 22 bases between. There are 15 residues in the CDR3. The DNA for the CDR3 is TGTGCCAGCAGTGGCCACGGGGGCGCACCCCGCGGGCAGTACTTC. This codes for CASSGHGGAPRGQYF.

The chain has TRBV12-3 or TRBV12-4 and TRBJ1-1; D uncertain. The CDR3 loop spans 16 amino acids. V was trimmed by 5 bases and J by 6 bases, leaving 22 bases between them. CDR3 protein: CASSLGYKSGFPEAFF. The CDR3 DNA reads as TGTGCCAGCAGTCTAGGCTATAAATCGGGGTTCCCTGAAGCTTTCTTT.

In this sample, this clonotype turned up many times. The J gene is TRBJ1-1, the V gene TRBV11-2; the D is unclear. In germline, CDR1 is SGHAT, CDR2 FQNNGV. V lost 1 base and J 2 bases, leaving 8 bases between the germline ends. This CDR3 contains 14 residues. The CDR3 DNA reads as TGTGCCAGCAGCTTAGTCGGTTACAACACTGAAGCTTTCTTT. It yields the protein CASSLVGYNTEAFF. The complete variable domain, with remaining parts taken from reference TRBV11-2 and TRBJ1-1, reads EAGVAQSPRYKIIEKRQSVAFWCNPISGHATLYWYQQILGQGPKLLIQFQNNGVVDDSQLPKDRFSAERLKGVDSTLKIQPAKLEDSAVYLCASSLVGYNTEAFFGQGTRLTVV.

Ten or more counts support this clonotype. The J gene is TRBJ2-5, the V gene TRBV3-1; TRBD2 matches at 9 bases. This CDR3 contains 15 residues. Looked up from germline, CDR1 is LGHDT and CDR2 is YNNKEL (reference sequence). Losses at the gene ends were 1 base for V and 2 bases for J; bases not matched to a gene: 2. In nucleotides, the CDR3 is TGTGCCAGCAGCCAAGTTAGCGGGGGACAAGAGACCCAGTACTTC. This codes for CASSQVSGGQETQYF.

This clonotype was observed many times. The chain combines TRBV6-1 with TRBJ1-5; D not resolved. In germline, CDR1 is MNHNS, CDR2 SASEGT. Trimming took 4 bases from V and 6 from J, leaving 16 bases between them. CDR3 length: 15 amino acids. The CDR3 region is CASSARGPVGQPQHF. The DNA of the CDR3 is TGTGCCAGCAGTGCAAGAGGCCCGGTGGGTCAGCCCCAGCATTTT.

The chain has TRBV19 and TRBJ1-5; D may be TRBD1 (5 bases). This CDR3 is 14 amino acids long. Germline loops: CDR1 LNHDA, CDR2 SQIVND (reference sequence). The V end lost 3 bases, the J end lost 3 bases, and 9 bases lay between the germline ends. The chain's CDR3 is CASSMGGSNQPQHF. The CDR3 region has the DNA TGTGCCAGTAGTATGGGGGGATCCAATCAGCCCCAGCATTTT. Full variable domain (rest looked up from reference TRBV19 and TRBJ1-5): DGGITQSPKYLFRKEGQNVTLSCEQNLNHDAMYWYRQDPGQGLRLIYYSQIVNDFQKGDIAEGYSVSREKKESFPLTVTSAQKNPTAFYLCASSMGGSNQPQHFGDGTRLSIL.

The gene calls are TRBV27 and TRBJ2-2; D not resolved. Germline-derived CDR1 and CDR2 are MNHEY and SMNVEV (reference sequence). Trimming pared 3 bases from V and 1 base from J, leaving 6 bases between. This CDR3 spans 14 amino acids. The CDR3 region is CASSFALNTGELFF. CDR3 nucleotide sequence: TGTGCCAGCAGTTTTGCTCTGAACACCGGGGAGCTGTTTTTT.

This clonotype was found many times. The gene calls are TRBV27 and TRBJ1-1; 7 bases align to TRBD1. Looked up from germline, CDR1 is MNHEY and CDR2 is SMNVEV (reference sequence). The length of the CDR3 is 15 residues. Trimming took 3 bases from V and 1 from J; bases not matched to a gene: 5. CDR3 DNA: TGTGCCAGCAGTTTGATGGGACAGAAGAACACTGAAGCTTTCTTT. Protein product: CASSLMGQKNTEAFF.

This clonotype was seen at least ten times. CDR3 protein: CASSMGQGRYEQYF. The CDR3 nucleotides read TGTGCCAGCAGTATGGGCCAGGGACGCTACGAGCAGTACTTC. The rearrangement uses TRBV2 and TRBJ2-7; either TRBD1 or TRBD2 may fit D (5 bases each). The CDR3 totals 14 residues. Germline V CDR1 and CDR2: SNHLY, FYNNEI. Trimming left V 5 bases short and J 3 bases short, with 14 bases between. The full variable domain, in which reference TRBV2 and TRBJ2-7 provide the parts outside the CDR3, is EPEVTQTPSHQVTQMGQEVILRCVPISNHLYFYWYRQILGQKVEFLVSFYNNEISEKSEIFDDQFSVERPDGSNFTLKIRSTKLEDSAMYFCASSMGQGRYEQYFGPGTRLTVT.

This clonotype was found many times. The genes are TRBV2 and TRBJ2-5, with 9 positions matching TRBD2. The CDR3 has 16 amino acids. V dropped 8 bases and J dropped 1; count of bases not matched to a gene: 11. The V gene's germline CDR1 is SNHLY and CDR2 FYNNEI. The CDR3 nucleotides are TGTGCCAGCTCAGGCTTAGCGGGGGACCTCCAAGAGACCCAGTACTTC. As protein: CASSGLAGDLQETQYF.

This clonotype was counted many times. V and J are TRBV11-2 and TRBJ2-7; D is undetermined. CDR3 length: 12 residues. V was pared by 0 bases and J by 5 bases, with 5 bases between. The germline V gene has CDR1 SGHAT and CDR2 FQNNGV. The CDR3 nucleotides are TGTGCCAGCAGCTTAGATCAAAACGAGCAGTACTTC. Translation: CASSLDQNEQYF.

DNA of the CDR3: TGCGCCAGCAGCTTGGGGACCCAACAGGAGAACTATGGCTACACCTTC. Translated: CASSLGTQQENYGYTF. The chain joins TRBV5-1 to TRBJ1-2, with TRBD1 as a possible D gene (5 bases). The CDR3 is 16 residues long. V was trimmed by 0 bases and J by 2 bases, leaving 14 bases between them. CDR1 is SGHRS and CDR2 is YFSETQ in the germline V gene.

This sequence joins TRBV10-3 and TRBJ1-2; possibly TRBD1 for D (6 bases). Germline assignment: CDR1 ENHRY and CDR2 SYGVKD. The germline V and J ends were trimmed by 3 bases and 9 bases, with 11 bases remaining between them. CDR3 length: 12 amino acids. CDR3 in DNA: TGTGCCATCAGTGAAGGGAGGGGGAGCTACACCTTC. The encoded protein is CAISEGRGSYTF.

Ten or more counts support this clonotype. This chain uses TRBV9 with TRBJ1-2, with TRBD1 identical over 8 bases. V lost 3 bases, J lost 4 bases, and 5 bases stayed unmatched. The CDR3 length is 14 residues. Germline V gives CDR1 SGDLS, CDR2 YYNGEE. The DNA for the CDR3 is TGTGCCAGCAGCGCAGGACAGGGCGGCTATGGCTACACCTTC. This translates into CASSAGQGGYGYTF.

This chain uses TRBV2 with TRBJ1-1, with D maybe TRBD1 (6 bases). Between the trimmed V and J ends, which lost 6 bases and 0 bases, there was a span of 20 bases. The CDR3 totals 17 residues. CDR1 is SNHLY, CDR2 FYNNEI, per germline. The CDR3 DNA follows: TGTGCCAGCAGGATAAGGGGGGACACCTGGATGAACACTGAAGCTTTCTTT. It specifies CASRIRGDTWMNTEAFF. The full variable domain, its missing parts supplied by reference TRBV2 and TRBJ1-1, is EPEVTQTPSHQVTQMGQEVILRCVPISNHLYFYWYRQILGQKVEFLVSFYNNEISEKSEIFDDQFSVERPDGSNFTLKIRSTKLEDSAMYFCASRIRGDTWMNTEAFFGQGTRLTVV.

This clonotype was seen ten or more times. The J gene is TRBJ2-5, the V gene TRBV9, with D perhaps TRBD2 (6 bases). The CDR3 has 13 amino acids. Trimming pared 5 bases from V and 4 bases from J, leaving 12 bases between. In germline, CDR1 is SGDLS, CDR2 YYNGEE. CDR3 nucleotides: TGTGCCAGCAGTTCGGGGGTTGTAGAGACCCAGTACTTC. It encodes CASSSGVVETQYF.

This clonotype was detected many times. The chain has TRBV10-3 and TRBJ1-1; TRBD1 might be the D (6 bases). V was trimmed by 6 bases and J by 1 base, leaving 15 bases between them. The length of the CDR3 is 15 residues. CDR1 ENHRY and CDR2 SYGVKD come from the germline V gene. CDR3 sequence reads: CAISPQKGQNTEAFF. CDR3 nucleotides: TGTGCCATCAGCCCTCAGAAGGGACAGAACACTGAAGCTTTCTTT.

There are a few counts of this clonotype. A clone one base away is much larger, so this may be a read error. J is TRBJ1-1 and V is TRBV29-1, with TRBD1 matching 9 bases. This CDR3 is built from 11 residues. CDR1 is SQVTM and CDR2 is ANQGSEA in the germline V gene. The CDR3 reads CSADRGTEACF. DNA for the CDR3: TGCAGCGCGGACAGGGGCACTGAAGCTTGCTTT.

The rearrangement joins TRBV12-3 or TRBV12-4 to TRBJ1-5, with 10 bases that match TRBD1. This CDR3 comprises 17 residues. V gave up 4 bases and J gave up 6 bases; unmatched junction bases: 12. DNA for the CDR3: TGTGCCAGCAGTTCCACCAGTAGTCGGGACAGGGGTCAGCCCCAGCATTTT. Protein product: CASSSTSSRDRGQPQHF.

In nucleotides, the CDR3 is TGTGCCAGCAGTTTTCCGTCAGGGGCTCGAAACACCATATATTTT. As protein: CASSFPSGARNTIYF. This rearrangement joins TRBV28 to TRBJ1-3, with D perhaps matching TRBD1 (6 bases). Germline-derived CDR1 and CDR2 are MDHEN and SYDVKM. V lost 3 bases to trimming and J lost 5 bases, with 14 bases between them. CDR3 size: 15 residues.

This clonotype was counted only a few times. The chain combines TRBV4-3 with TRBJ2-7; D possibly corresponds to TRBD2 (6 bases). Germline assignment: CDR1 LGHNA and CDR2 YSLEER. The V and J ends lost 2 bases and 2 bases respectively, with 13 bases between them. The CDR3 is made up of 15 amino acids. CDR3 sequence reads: CASSQTIGGTYEQYF. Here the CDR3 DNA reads TGCGCCAGCAGCCAAACAATCGGCGGGACCTACGAGCAGTACTTC.